This T cell receptor (beta chain) appears in the sequencing data of a study of blood T cell repertoires in COVID-19 (dated by TCRdb to between 2020 and 2021). The study in broad terms: Samples covering the acute and convalescent phases of COVID-19 were provided by collaborators in the United States, Italy and Spain. Where HLA class I and class II types were available, the types were taken from metadata supplied by the sample provider, not from assay-based typing. Nearly every sample came with metadata listing a de-identified subject ID, COVID-19 status, age in years and sex. Samples were obtained from the ongoing ImmuneRACE study (first 160 participants) and from 950 to 1,500 subjects provided by 6 global collaborators. The repertoires were made available in a free public database intended to serve as a resource for research on the immune response to SARS-CoV-2. Subjects who had been exposed to COVID-19, were actively infected with it, or had recovered from it provided the deeply sampled blood TCRbeta repertoires that made up the dataset. The prospective study material was composed of cDNA or gDNA derived from T cells, B-cell-depleted T cells, or PBMCs. Findings and caveats that apply to the study as a whole: The quantity of clinical and demographic metadata differed by source and by participant and was supplied without curation.

This clone was detected only once. This receptor's antigen is unknown. There are no base qualities to consult, and no much larger clone falls within one base. Measured from the cysteine to the phenylalanine, the CDR3 is 16 residues long. The read is trimmed to its CDR3 DNA, 48 bases read in frame from base 1. CDR1 and CDR2, looked up from the germline V gene, are SGHRS and YFSETQ. V lost 4 bases and J lost 3 bases; the stretch between them is 19 bases long. Each collaborating institution followed its own protocols to collect whole blood in K2EDTA tubes. For TCRbeta analysis, collaborators shipped samples in one of three forms: frozen whole blood, isolated PBMCs, or DNA extracted from either of those sample types. The immunoSEQ Assay, a bias-controlled multiplex PCR, was used to amplify TCRbeta CDR3 regions from genomic DNA. The authors' pipeline ran thus. The number of nucleated cells in each sample was estimated from the amplification of reference gene primers within the assay. To quantify the absolute abundance of each unique TCRbeta CDR3 rearrangement, sequence reads were collapsed and filtered. For each sample, productive Simpson clonality was calculated as the square root of Simpson's diversity index over productive rearrangements. TCRdb carries this immuneACCESS record with in-frame sequences only. Its versions omit some clonotypes, under half of them owing to an unresolved V gene in the studies checked, with the rest unexplained. The V and J calls and clone size were taken over from that table, and D and trimming were inferred from the DNA. The sample table records under 110,000 clones; about four fifths of these occur just once. The ten largest make up 11% to 15% of the sample.

The sequence is built from TRBV5-1 and TRBJ2-5, and possibly TRBD2, on 6 matching bases. Sequencing was performed on peripheral blood. The source is an older woman with acute or convalescent COVID-19. CDR3 protein: CASSLGDSWVKETQYF. The nucleotides are TGCGCCAGCAGCCTAGGGGACTCCTGGGTAAAAGAGACCCAGTACTTC.